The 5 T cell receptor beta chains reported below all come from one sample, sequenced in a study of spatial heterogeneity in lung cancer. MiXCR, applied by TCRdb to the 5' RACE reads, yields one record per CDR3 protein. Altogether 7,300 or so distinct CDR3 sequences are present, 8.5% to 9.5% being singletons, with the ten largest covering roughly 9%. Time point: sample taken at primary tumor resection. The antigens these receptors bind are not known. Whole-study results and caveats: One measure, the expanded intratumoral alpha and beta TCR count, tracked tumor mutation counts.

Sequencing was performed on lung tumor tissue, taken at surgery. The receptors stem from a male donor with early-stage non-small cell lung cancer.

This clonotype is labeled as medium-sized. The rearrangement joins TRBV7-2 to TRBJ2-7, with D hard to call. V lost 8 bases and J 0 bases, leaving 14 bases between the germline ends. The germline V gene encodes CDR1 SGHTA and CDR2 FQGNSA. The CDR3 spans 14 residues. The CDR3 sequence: CASGNPGGSYEQYF. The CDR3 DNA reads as TGTGCCAGCGGCAACCCAGGTGGCTCCTACGAGCAGTACTTC.

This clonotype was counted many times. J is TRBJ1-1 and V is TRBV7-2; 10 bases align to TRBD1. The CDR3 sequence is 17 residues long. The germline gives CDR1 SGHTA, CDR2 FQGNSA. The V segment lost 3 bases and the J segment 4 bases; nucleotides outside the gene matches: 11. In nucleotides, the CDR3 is TGTGCCAGCAGCTTCACCGGGACAGGGGTCAGGGTCACTGAAGCTTTCTTT. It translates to CASSFTGTGVRVTEAFF.

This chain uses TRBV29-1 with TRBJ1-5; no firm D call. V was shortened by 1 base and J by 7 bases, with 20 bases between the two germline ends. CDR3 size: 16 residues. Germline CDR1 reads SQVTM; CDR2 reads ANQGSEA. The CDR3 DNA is TGCAGCGTTGAAGCATCGACACCTTCCCGGGGACAGCCCCAGCATTTT. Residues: CSVEASTPSRGQPQHF.

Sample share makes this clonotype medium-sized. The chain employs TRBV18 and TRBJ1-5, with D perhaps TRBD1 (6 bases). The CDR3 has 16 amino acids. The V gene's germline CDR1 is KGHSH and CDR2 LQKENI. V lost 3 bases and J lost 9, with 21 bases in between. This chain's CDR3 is CASSPTPGTPNLPQHF. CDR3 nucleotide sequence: TGTGCCAGCTCACCCACGCCCGGGACACCCAACTTGCCCCAGCATTTT.

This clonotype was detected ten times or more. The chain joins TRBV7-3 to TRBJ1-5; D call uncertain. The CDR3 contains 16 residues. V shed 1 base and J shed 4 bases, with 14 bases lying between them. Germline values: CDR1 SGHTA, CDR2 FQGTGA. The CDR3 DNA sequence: TGTGCCAGCAGCTTAAAAAGCCCCCAGCCTAATCAGCCCCAGCATTTT. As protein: CASSLKSPQPNQPQHF.